The 18 T cell receptor beta chains given below trace back to one sample, sequenced in a study of cytomegalovirus exposure and HLA in healthy donors. Amplification used 60 Vbeta primers and 13 Jbeta primers. Profiled with immunoSEQ multiplex PCR; TCRdb holds only in-frame clones, not every one. The sample contains 150,000 to 180,000 clones, around 79% of which appear only once. The sequenced sample consisted of PBMCs. The receptors originated from a man younger than 30 in good health and CMV-seronegative.

The chain has TRBV5-6 and TRBJ2-7; TRBD1 aligns across 7 bases. The CDR3 contains 14 residues. Germline assignment: CDR1 SGHDT and CDR2 YYEEEE. V shed 6 bases and J 6 bases; nucleotides not matched to a gene: 12. The chain's CDR3 is CASNRQGSYAEQYV. The CDR3 nucleotides read TGTGCCAGCAACAGACAGGGTTCTTACGCCGAGCAGTACGTC.

As regards this clone: The same CDR3 also results from other DNA sequences found in this sample. The chain is built from TRBV6-1 and TRBJ2-6, with D perhaps matching TRBD1 (6 bases). The germline gives CDR1 MNHNS, CDR2 SASEGT. CDR3 length: 15 residues. V dropped 3 bases and J dropped 0 bases, with 6 bases sitting between them. As DNA, the CDR3 is TGTGCCAGCAGTGAGACAGGCTCTGGGGCCAACGTCCTGACTTTC. Its protein is CASSETGSGANVLTF.

The gene calls are TRBV6-5 and TRBJ1-1; the D gene is possibly TRBD1 (5 bases). Germline assignment: CDR1 MNHEY and CDR2 SVGAGI. The germline V and J ends were trimmed by 3 bases and 1 base, with 9 bases remaining between them. This CDR3 spans 14 amino acids. CDR3 amino acids: CASSYQGGNTEAFF. Written as DNA, the CDR3 is TGTGCCAGCAGTTATCAGGGAGGGAACACTGAAGCTTTCTTT.

This rearrangement joins TRBV12-5 to TRBJ2-3, with 10 bases matching TRBD1. Germline V lookup: CDR1 LGHNT, CDR2 FRNRAP. The CDR3 extends over 14 amino acids. V was pared by 6 bases and J by 10 bases, with 10 bases of the junction left unmatched. The CDR3 sequence is CASGTGQGYSAQYF. The CDR3 region has the DNA TGTGCTAGTGGGACGGGACAGGGGTATAGTGCGCAGTATTTT.

A few counts support this clone. The chain has TRBV28 and TRBJ2-2, with 10 bases fitting TRBD1. Germline trimming cut 7 bases from V and 7 bases from J; bases unmatched to any gene: 9. Looked up from germline, CDR1 is MDHEN and CDR2 is SYDVKM. The CDR3 is 15 amino acids. In DNA, the CDR3 is TGTGCCAGCACCGTGGGGGGACAGGGGATCGGGGAGCTGTTTTTT. Residues: CASTVGGQGIGELFF.

As regards this clone: The sample carries other DNA sequences with the same CDR3. The gene calls are TRBV2 and TRBJ2-3; no reliable D call. The CDR3 runs to 12 residues. CDR1 SNHLY and CDR2 FYNNEI come from the germline V gene. V lost 3 bases to trimming and J lost 4 bases, with 5 bases between them. In DNA, the CDR3 is TGTGCCAGCAGTGATCGGGCAGATACGCAGTATTTT. Its protein is CASSDRADTQYF.

This rearrangement joins TRBV6-1 to TRBJ2-3, with 8 bases that match TRBD2. CDR3 size: 13 residues. Trimming cost V 6 bases and J 6 bases; bases outside gene matches: 5. Germline assignment: CDR1 MNHNS and CDR2 SASEGT. The CDR3 reads CASRRGGRDTQYF. In nucleotides, the CDR3 is TGTGCCAGCAGACGGGGGGGCCGGGATACGCAGTATTTT.

About this clone: A junction boundary mismatches the germline segment, possibly from a read error. The CDR3 region has the DNA TGCGCCAGCAGCTTACCGGGACAGGCTGCCGGGGCCAACGGCCTGACTTTC. This translates into CASSLPGQAAGANGLTF. V usage is TRBV5-1 and J usage is TRBJ2-6; 8 bases agree with TRBD1. The CDR3 loop spans 17 amino acids. Germline V CDR1 and CDR2: SGHRS, YFSETQ.

The chain is built from TRBV14 and TRBJ1-2, with D perhaps matching TRBD1 (5 bases). Germline assignment: CDR1 SGHDN and CDR2 FVKESK. Trimming stripped 4 bases from V and 4 bases from J, with 19 bases between. The CDR3 is made up of 16 amino acids. CDR3 sequence: CASSPFRQGFTYGYTF. CDR3 DNA sequence: TGTGCCAGCAGCCCGTTCCGGCAGGGTTTTACCTATGGCTACACCTTC. Complete variable domain (other parts from reference TRBV14 and TRBJ1-2): EAGVTQFPSHSVIEKGQTVTLRCDPISGHDNLYWYRRVMGKEIKFLLHFVKESKQDESGMPNNRFLAERTGGTYSTLKVQPAELEDSGVYFCASSPFRQGFTYGYTFGSGTRLTVV.

For the CDR3, the DNA is TGCGCCAGCAGCCTTCTCGGGACACGTCCTCGGAAACTGTTTTTT. It translates to CASSLLGTRPRKLFF. The genes are TRBV4-3 and TRBJ1-4; perhaps TRBD1 as D (6 bases). The CDR3 spans 15 residues. The germline V gene encodes CDR1 LGHNA and CDR2 YSLEER. V lost 4 bases and J lost 11, with 20 bases in between.

This clone has a single count. The rearrangement uses TRBV5-1 and TRBJ2-1, with 7 bases identical to TRBD1. This CDR3 region has 15 residues. The ends lost 7 bases at V and 9 bases at J; junction bases unmatched: 16. CDR1 and CDR2 (germline): SGHRS, YFSETQ. As DNA, the CDR3 is TGCGCCAGCCGTTCGCTCGAGAATGGGGACAGTGAGCAGTTCTTC. Encoded protein: CASRSLENGDSEQFF.

In its sample, this clone was seen a few times. The chain couples TRBV9 to TRBJ1-4; 7 bases fit TRBD1. Per germline, CDR1 SGDLS and CDR2 YYNGEE. Trimming at V came to 1 base and at J to 4 bases, leaving 7 bases not matched to a gene. The CDR3 contains 16 residues. Written as DNA, the CDR3 is TGTGCCAGCAGCGTACAGCAGGGGGTCGGTAATGAAAAACTGTTTTTT. This gives the protein CASSVQQGVGNEKLFF.

J is TRBJ2-1 and V is TRBV29-1, with 8 bases identical to TRBD1. The CDR3 extends over 13 amino acids. Germline CDR1 reads SQVTM; CDR2 reads ANQGSEA. The J segment lost 8 bases and the V segment lost 3 bases, leaving 6 bases of the junction unmatched. CDR3 bases: TGCAGCGTTGAGGGACAGGTCATAGATGAGCAGTTCTTC. Residues: CSVEGQVIDEQFF.

The table lists this clone with a count of one. The rearrangement uses TRBV5-8 and TRBJ1-5; D ambiguous. This CDR3 comprises 13 residues. The germline V and J ends were trimmed by 4 bases and 3 bases, with 8 bases remaining between them. Germline V gene data show CDR1 as SGHTS and CDR2 as YDEGEE. CDR3 sequence (DNA): TGTGCCAGCAGCCGCTCAGTCAATCAGCCCCAGCATTTT. Its translation: CASSRSVNQPQHF.

In DNA, the CDR3 is TGTGCCAGCAGCTTAGAGGCGTTTAGCGGGGGGCCCTACGAGCAGTACTTC. This translates into CASSLEAFSGGPYEQYF. The chain combines TRBV7-8 with TRBJ2-7; 10 bases align to TRBD2. Germline CDR1 and CDR2: SGHVS and FQNEAQ. J gave up 2 bases and V 1 base, and 8 bases lay outside the gene matches. CDR3 length equals 17 residues.

The CDR3 nucleotides read TGTGCCAGCAGCTTTGGTAGTGAGGGCAGGGGCGCAGATACGCAGTATTTT. Its translation is CASSFGSEGRGADTQYF. The V gene is TRBV7-9, the J gene TRBJ2-3; tentative D call: TRBD1 (6 bases). The germline V gene has CDR1 SEHNR and CDR2 FQNEAQ (reference sequence). This CDR3 is 17 amino acids long. Trimming stripped 3 bases from V and 4 bases from J, with 20 bases between.

The chain employs TRBV2 and TRBJ1-3; 8 bases fit TRBD1. The CDR3 extends over 12 amino acids. With V trimmed by 7 bases and J by 4 bases, 0 bases remained unmatched. Germline lookup yields CDR1 SNHLY and CDR2 FYNNEI. The CDR3 loop is CASTGGGNTIYF. The CDR3 region has the DNA TGTGCCAGCACAGGGGGCGGAAACACCATATATTTT.

In nucleotides, the CDR3 is TGTGCCAGCAACGCGATCCATGAGCAGTTCTTC. It yields the protein CASNAIHEQFF. This sequence joins TRBV28 and TRBJ2-1; D call uncertain. The germline CDR1 and CDR2 sequences are MDHEN and SYDVKM. V was trimmed by 7 bases and J by 8 bases, leaving 9 bases between them. The CDR3 sequence is 11 residues long.